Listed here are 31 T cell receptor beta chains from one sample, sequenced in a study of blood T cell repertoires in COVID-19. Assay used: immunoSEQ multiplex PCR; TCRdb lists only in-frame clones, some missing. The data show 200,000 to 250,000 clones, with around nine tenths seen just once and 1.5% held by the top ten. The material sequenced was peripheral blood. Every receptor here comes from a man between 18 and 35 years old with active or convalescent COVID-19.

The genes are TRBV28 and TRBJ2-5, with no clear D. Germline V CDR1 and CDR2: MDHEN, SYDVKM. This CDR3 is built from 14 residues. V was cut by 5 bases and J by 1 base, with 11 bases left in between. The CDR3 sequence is CASSPQYPQETQYF. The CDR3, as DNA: TGTGCCAGCAGTCCCCAGTACCCCCAAGAGACCCAGTACTTC.

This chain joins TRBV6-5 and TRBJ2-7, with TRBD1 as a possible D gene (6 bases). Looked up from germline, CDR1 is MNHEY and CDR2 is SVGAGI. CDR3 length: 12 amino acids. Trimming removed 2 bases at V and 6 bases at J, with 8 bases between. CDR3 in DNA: TGTGCCAGCAGTTACGACAGGCGCGAGCAGTACTTC. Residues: CASSYDRREQYF.

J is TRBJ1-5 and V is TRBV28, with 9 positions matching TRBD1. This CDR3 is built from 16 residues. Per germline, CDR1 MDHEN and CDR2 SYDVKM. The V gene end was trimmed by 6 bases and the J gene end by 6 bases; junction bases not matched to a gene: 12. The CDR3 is CASRTPGQGIGQPQHF. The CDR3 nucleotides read TGTGCCAGCAGAACCCCGGGACAGGGAATCGGTCAGCCCCAGCATTTT.

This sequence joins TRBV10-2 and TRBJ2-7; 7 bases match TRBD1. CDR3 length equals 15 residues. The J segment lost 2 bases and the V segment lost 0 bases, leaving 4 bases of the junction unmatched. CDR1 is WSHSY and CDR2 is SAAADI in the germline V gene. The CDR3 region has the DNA TGCGCCAGCAGTGAGTCAGGGGGCGCAACCTACGAGCAGTACTTC. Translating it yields CASSESGGATYEQYF.

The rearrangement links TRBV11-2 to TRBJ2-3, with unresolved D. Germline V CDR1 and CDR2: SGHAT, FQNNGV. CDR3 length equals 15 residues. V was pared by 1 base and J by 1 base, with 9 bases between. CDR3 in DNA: TGTGCCAGCAGCTTAGTCGTCCAGGGCACAGATACGCAGTATTTT. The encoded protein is CASSLVVQGTDTQYF.

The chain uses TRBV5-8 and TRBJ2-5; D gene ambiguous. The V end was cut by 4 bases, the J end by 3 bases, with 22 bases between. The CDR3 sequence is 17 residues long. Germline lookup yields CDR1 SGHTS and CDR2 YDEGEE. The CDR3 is CASSPVFHGSWEETQYF. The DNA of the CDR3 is TGTGCCAGCAGCCCCGTATTTCACGGGTCTTGGGAAGAGACCCAGTACTTC.

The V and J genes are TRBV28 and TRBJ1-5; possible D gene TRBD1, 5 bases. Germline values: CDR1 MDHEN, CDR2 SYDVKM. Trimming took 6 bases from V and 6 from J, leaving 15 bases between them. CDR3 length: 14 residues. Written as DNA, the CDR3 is TGTGCCAGCAGCCATCCATGGAGGGGTCAGCCCCAGCATTTT. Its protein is CASSHPWRGQPQHF.

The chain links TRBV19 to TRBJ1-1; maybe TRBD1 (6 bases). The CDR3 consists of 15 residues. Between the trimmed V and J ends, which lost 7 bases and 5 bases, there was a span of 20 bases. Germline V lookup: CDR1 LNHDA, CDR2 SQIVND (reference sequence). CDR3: CASKFGGALGTEAFF. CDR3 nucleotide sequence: TGTGCCAGTAAATTTGGGGGGGCTTTGGGAACTGAAGCTTTCTTT. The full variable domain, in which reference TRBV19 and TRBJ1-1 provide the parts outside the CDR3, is DGGITQSPKYLFRKEGQNVTLSCEQNLNHDAMYWYRQDPGQGLRLIYYSQIVNDFQKGDIAEGYSVSREKKESFPLTVTSAQKNPTAFYLCASKFGGALGTEAFFGQGTRLTVV.

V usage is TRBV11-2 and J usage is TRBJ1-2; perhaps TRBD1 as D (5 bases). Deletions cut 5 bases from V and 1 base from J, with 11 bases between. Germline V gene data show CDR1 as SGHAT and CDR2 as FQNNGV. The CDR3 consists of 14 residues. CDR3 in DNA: TGTGCCAGCAGCGCAGACAGAATTAACTATGGCTACACCTTC. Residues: CASSADRINYGYTF.

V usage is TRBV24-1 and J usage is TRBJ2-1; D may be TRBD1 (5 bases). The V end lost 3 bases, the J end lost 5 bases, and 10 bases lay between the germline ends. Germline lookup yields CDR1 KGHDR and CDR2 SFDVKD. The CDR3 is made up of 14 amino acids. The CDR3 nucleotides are TGTGCCACCAGTGATCGATACAGGAACAATGAGCAGTTCTTC. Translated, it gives CATSDRYRNNEQFF.

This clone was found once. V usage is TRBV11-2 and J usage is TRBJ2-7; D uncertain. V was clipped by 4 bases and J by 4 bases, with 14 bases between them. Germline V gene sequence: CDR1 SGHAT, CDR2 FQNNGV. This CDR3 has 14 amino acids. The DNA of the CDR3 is TGTGCCAGCAGCTCACTAAAAGGTTGGTACGAGCAGTACTTC. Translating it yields CASSSLKGWYEQYF. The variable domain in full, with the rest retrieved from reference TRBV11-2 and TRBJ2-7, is EAGVAQSPRYKIIEKRQSVAFWCNPISGHATLYWYQQILGQGPKLLIQFQNNGVVDDSQLPKDRFSAERLKGVDSTLKIQPAKLEDSAVYLCASSSLKGWYEQYFGPGTRLTVT.

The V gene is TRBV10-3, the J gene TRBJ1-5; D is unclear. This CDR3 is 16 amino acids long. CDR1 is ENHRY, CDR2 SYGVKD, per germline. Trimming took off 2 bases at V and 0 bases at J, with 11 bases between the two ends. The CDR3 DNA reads TGTGCCATCAGTGAGGGCAGTTGGTATAGCAATCAGCCCCAGCATTTT. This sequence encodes CAISEGSWYSNQPQHF.

Here the CDR3 DNA reads TGTGCCAGCAGTTTATTGGAGGGGTTCTCACCCCTCCACTTT. Its protein is CASSLLEGFSPLHF. The chain couples TRBV27 to TRBJ1-6, with TRBD1 as a possible D gene (5 bases). CDR1 and CDR2 from the germline V gene are MNHEY and SMNVEV (reference sequence). This CDR3 comprises 14 residues. The V end lost 1 base, the J end lost 10 bases, and 11 bases lay between the germline ends.

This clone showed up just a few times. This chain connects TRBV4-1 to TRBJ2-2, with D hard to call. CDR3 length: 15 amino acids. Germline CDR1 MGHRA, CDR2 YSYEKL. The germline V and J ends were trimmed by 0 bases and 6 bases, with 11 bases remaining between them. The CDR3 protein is CASSQEVTVPGELFF. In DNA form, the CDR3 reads TGCGCCAGCAGCCAAGAGGTCACAGTCCCCGGGGAGCTGTTTTTT.

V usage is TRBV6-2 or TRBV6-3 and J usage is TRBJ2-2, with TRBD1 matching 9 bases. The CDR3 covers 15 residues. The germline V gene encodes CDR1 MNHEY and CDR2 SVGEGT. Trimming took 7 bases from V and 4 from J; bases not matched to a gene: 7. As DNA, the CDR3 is TGTGCCAGCACCCCAGACAGGGGGATCACCGGGGAGCTGTTTTTT. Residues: CASTPDRGITGELFF.

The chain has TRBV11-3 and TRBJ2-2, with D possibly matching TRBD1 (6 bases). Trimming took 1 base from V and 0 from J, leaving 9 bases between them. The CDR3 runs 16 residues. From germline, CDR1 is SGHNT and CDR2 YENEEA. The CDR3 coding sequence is TGTGCCAGCAGCTTAGGTACAGGGTCGAACACCGGGGAGCTGTTTTTT. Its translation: CASSLGTGSNTGELFF.

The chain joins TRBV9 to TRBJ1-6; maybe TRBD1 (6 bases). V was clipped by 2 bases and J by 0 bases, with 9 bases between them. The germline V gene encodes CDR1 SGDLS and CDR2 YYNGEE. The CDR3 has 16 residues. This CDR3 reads CASSVQGSSYNSPLHF. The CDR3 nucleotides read TGTGCCAGCAGCGTCCAGGGGAGCTCCTATAATTCACCCCTCCACTTT.

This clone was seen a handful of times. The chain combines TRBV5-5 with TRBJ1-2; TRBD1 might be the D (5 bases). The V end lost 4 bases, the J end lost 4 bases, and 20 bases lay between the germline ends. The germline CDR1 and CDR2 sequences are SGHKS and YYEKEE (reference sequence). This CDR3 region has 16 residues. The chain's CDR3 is CASSPGAGWMSYGYTF. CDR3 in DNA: TGTGCCAGCAGCCCTGGGGCAGGGTGGATGAGCTATGGCTACACCTTC.

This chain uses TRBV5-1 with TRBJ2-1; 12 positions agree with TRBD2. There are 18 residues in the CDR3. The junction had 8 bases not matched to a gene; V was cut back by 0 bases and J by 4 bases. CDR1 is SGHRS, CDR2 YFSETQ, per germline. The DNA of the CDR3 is TGCGCCAGCAGCTTGGTGGCTAGCGGGAGGGCCCTATACAATGAGCAGTTCTTC. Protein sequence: CASSLVASGRALYNEQFF.

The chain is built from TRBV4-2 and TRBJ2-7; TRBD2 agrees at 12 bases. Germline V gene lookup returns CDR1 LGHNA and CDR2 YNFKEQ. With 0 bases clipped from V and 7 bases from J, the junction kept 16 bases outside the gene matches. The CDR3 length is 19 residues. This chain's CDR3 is CASSQDPPTSGRIRKEQYF. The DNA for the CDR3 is TGTGCCAGCAGCCAAGATCCCCCTACTAGCGGGAGGATTCGGAAAGAGCAGTACTTC.

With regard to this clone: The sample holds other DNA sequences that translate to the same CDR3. The CDR3 spells CAISESTGYGYTF. The CDR3 nucleotides read TGTGCCATCAGTGAGTCTACAGGATATGGCTACACCTTC. The chain joins TRBV10-3 to TRBJ1-2; weak D call: TRBD1 (5 bases). The CDR3 covers 13 residues. Between the trimmed V and J ends, which lost 0 bases and 5 bases, there was a span of 7 bases. Germline V gives CDR1 ENHRY, CDR2 SYGVKD.

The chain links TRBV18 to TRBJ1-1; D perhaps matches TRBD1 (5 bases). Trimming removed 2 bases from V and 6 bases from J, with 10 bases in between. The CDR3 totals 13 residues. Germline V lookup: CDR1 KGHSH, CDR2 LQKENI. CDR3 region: CASSPKVGAEAFF. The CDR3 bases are TGTGCCAGCTCACCAAAGGTAGGGGCTGAAGCTTTCTTT.

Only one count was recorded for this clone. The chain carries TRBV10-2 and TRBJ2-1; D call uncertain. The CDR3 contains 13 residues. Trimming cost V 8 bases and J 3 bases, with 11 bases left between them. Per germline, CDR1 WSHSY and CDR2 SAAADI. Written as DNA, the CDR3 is TGCGCCAGCGGTTCCAGTCTCTACAATGAGCAGTTCTTC. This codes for CASGSSLYNEQFF.

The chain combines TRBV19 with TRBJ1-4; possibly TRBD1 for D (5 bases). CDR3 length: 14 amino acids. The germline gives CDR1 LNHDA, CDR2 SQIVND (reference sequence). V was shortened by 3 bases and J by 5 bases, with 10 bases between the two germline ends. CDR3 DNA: TGTGCCAGTAGTATGCAGGGCAGGAATGAAAAACTGTTTTTT. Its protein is CASSMQGRNEKLFF.

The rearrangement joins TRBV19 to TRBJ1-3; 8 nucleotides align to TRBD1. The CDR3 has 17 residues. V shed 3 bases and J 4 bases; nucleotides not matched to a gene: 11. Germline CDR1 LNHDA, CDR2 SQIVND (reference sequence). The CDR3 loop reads CASSIRTGRPSGNTIYF. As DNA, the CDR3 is TGTGCCAGTAGTATCCGGACAGGGCGTCCCTCCGGAAACACCATATATTTT.

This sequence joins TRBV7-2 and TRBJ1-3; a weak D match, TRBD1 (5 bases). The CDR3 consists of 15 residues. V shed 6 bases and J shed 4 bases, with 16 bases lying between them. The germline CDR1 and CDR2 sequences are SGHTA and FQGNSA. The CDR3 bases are TGTGCCAGCAGACCAGACCCAGGGCAAGGAAACACCATATATTTT. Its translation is CASRPDPGQGNTIYF.

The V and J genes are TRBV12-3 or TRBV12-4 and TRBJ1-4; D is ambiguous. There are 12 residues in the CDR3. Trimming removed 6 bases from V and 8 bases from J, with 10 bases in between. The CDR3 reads CASSGMGEKLFF. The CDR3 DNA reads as TGTGCCAGCAGCGGGATGGGGGAAAAACTGTTTTTT.

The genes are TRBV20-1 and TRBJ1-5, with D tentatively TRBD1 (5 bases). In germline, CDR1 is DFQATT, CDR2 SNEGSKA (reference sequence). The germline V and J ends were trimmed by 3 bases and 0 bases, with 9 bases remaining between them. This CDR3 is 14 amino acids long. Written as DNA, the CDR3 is TGCAGTGCTAGTGGACAATATAGCAATCAGCCCCAGCATTTT. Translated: CSASGQYSNQPQHF.

Written as DNA, the CDR3 is TGTGCCAGTAGTATACTCGGACAGGGGACGGGTGAGCAGTTCTTC. Translating it yields CASSILGQGTGEQFF. This chain links TRBV19 with TRBJ2-1, with 9 bases lining up with TRBD1. Germline assignment: CDR1 LNHDA and CDR2 SQIVND (reference sequence). V trimming: 2 bases; J trimming: 9 bases; junction bases outside the gene matches: 8. The CDR3 totals 15 residues.

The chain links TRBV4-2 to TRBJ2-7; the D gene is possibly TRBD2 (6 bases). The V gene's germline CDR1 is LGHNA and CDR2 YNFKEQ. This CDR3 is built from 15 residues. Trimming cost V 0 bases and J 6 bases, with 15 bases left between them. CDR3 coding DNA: TGTGCCAGCAGCCAAGAGGACGGGAGTGTCGGCGAGCAGTACTTC. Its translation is CASSQEDGSVGEQYF.

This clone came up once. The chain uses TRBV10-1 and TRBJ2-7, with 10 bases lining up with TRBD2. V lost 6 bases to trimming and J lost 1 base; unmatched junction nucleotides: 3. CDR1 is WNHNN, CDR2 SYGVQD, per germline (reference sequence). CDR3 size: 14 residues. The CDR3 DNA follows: TGCGCCAGCAGACCTAGCGGGGGATCCTACGAGCAGTACTTC. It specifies CASRPSGGSYEQYF.